The present T cell receptor (beta chain) was sequenced within a study of T cell changes during pregnancy in multiple sclerosis. Sequencing used immunoSEQ multiplex PCR; TCRdb keeps in-frame clones, though not all of them. The repertoire has tens of thousands of clones, 91% of them found once; the top ten carry about 2.3%. J gave up 6 bases and V 5 bases, and 7 bases lay outside the gene matches. The CDR3 has 14 amino acids. The germline CDR1 and CDR2 sequences are MNHNS and SASEGT. The J gene is TRBJ2-7, the V gene TRBV6-1; 10 bases are shared with TRBD2. This clonotype originated in a female donor in good health, enrolled as a control in a pregnancy study. This sample comprised peripheral blood, obtained in the third trimester of pregnancy. The CDR3 region has the DNA TGTGCCAGCAGTACTGCTAGCGGGAGTACCGAGCAGTACTTC. This gives the protein CASSTASGSTEQYF.